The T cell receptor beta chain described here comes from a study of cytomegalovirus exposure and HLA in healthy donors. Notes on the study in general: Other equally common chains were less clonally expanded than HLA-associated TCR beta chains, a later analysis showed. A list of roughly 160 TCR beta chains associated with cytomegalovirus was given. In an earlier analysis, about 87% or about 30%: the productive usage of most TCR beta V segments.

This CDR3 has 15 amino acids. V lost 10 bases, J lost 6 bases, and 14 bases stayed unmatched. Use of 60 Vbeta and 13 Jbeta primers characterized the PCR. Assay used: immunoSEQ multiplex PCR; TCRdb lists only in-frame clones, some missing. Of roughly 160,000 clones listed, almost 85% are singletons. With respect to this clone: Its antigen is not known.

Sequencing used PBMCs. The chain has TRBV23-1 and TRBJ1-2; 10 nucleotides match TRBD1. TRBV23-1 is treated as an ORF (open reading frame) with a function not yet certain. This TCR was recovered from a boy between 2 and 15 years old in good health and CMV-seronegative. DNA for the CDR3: TGCGCCAAAACGATCGACCGGACAGGGGGAGATGGCTACACCTTC. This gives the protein CAKTIDRTGGDGYTF.